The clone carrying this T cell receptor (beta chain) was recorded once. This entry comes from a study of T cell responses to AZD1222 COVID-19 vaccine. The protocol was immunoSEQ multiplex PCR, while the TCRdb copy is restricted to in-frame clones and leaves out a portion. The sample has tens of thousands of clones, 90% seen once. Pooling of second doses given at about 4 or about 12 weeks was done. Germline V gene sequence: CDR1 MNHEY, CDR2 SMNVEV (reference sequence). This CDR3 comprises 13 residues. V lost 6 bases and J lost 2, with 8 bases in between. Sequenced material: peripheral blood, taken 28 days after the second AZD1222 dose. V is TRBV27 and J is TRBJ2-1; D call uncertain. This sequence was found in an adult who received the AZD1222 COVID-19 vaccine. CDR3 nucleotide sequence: TGTGCCAGCAGCCAAGGGCCCTACAATGAGCAGTTCTTC. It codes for CASSQGPYNEQFF.